A selection of T cell receptor beta chains follows, all from one sample in a study of cytomegalovirus exposure and HLA in healthy donors. Only in-frame clones appear in the TCRdb table, and some are missing; sequencing was by immunoSEQ multiplex PCR. The data include roughly 77,000 clones; the top ten clones carry about 5%. The sequencing input was PBMCs. The receptors were gathered from a man younger than 45 in good health and CMV-seronegative. CDR3s include the opening cysteine and the closing phenylalanine or tryptophan. D genes are given only for firm matches.

>TRBJ1-1|NA|TRBV5-5
TGTGCCAGCAGCTTGGCGAGAGAGAACACTGAAGCTTTCTTT
CASSLARENTEAFF
>TRBJ1-6|NA|TRBV4-1
TGCGCCAGCAGCCAAGAGGGGGCTGGTTCACCCCTCCACTTT
CASSQEGAGSPLHF
>TRBJ1-2|TRBD1|TRBV11-2
TGTGCCAGCAGCTTCGGAAGGGACAGTCTCTATGGCTACACCTTC
CASSFGRDSLYGYTF
>TRBJ2-4|NA|TRBV7-9
TGTGCCAGCAGCGGCAGGGTGGATGGTGGGAACATTCAGTACTTC
CASSGRVDGGNIQYF
>TRBJ2-3|NA|TRBV11-3
TGTGCCAGCAGCTTAAGCCATAACACAGATACGCAGTATTTT
CASSLSHNTDTQYF
>TRBJ2-7|TRBD2|TRBV6-5
TGTGCCAGCAGTGTACTAGCGGCCTCCTACGAGCAGTACTTC
CASSVLAASYEQYF
>TRBJ1-1|TRBD1|TRBV10-2
TGCGCCAGCAGTTTGCGTCCCGGGACAGGGATGAACACTGAAGCTTTCTTT
CASSLRPGTGMNTEAFF
>TRBJ2-2|TRBD1|TRBV5-4
TGTGCCAGTCAGGGGGCGCGTCCCGGGGAGCTGTTTTTT
CASQGARPGELFF
>TRBJ2-7|TRBD2|TRBV25-1
TGTGCCAGCAGTGATCTAGCGGGAGGACCACCTGTGCAGCAGTACTTC
CASSDLAGGPPVQQYF
>TRBJ1-1|NA|TRBV25-1
TGTGCCAGCAGTGGCGGGGGCCATATGAACACTGAAGCTTTCTTT
CASSGGGHMNTEAFF
>TRBJ2-3|NA|TRBV7-6
TGTGCCAGCAGCTTCGTCGATACGCAGTATTTT
CASSFVDTQYF
>TRBJ1-1|NA|TRBV7-2
TGTGCCAGCACCCTCGTCGGGGGAATGAACACTGAAGCTTTCTTT
CASTLVGGMNTEAFF
>TRBJ1-5|NA|TRBV2
TGTGCCAGCAGTGAAGAGGCACTAAGCAATCAGCCCCAGCATTTT
CASSEEALSNQPQHF
>TRBJ1-1|NA|TRBV6-6
TGTGCCAGCATGGGACTCCAGGGAACTGAAGCTTTCTTT
CASMGLQGTEAFF
>TRBJ1-4|NA|TRBV27
TGTGCCAGCAGTCCGGTTCGGAGTGAAAAACTGTTTTTT
CASSPVRSEKLFF
>TRBJ2-1|TRBD2|TRBV7-2
TGTGCCAGCAGCTCCTACCCACTAGCGGGGGTCCACCATGAGCAGTTCTTC
CASSSYPLAGVHHEQFF
>TRBJ2-5|NA|TRBV27
TGTGCCAGCAGTTCCCTCGTCCAAGAGACCCAGTACTTC
CASSSLVQETQYF
>TRBJ1-4|TRBD1|TRBV5-1
TGCGCCAGCAGCTTGGTTGGGACAGGGAGGCCTAATGAAAAACTGTTTTTT
CASSLVGTGRPNEKLFF
>TRBJ2-5|NA|TRBV6-5
TGTGCCAGCAGTTTTACAGCCGAAGAGACCCAGTACTTC
CASSFTAEETQYF